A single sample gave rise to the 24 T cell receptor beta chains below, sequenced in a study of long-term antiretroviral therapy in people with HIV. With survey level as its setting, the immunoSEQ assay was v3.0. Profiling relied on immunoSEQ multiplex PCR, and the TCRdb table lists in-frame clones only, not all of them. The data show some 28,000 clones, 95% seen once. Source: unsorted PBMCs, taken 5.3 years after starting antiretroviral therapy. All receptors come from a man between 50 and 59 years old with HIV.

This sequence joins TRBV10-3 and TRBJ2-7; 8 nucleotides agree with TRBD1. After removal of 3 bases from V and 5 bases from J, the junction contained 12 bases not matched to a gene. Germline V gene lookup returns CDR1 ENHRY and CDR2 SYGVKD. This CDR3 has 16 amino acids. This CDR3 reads CAISDSTGGASNEQYF. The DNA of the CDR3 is TGTGCCATCAGTGACTCCACAGGGGGTGCTTCCAACGAGCAGTACTTC.

The CDR3 DNA reads TGTGCCAGTAGTATAGCCGGGACAGTCACTAGCACAGATACGCAGTATTTT. Its translation is CASSIAGTVTSTDTQYF. The chain carries TRBV19 and TRBJ2-3, with 7 positions matching TRBD1. There are 17 residues in the CDR3. V gave up 1 base and J gave up 0 bases; unmatched junction bases: 7. Per germline, CDR1 LNHDA and CDR2 SQIVND (reference sequence).

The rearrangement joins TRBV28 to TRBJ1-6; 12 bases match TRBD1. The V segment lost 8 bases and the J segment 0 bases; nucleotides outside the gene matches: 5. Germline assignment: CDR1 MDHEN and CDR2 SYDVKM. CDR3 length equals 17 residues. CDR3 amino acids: CASGTGGASSYNSPLHF. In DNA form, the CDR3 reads TGTGCCAGCGGGACAGGGGGCGCCAGCTCCTATAATTCACCCCTCCACTTT. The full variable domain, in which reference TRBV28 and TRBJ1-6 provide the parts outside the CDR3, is DVKVTQSSRYLVKRTGEKVFLECVQDMDHENMFWYRQDPGLGLRLIYFSYDVKMKEKGDIPEGYSVSREKKERFSLILESASTNQTSMYLCASGTGGASSYNSPLHFGNGTRLTVT.

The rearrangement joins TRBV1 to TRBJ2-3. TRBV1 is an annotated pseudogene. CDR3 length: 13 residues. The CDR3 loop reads CTSSQDGPDTQYF. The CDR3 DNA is TGCACCAGCAGCCAAGATGGACCAGATACGCAGTATTTT.

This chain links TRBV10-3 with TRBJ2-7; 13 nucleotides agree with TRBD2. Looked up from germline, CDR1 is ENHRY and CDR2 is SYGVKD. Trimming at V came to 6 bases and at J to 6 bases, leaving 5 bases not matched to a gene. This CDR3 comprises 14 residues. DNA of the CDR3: TGTGCCATCAGCCGACTAGCGGGGGGAGGCGAGCAGTACTTC. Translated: CAISRLAGGGEQYF.

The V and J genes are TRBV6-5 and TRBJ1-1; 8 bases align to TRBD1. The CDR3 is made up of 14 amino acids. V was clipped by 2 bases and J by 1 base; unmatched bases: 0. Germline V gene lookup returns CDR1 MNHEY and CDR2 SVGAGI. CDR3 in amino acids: CASSYDRGNTEAFF. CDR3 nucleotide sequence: TGTGCCAGCAGTTACGACAGGGGGAACACTGAAGCTTTCTTT.

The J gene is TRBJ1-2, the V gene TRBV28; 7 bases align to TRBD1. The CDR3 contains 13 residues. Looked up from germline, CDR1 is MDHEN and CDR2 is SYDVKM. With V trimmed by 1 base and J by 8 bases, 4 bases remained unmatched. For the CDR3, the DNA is TGTGCCAGCAGTTTATTACAGGGGCAGGGCTACACCTTC. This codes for CASSLLQGQGYTF.

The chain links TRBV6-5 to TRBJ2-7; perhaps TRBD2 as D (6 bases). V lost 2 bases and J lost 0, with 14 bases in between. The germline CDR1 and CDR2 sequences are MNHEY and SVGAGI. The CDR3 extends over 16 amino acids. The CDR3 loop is CASSYGGASSSYEQYF. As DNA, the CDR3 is TGTGCCAGCAGTTACGGCGGGGCCTCAAGCTCCTACGAGCAGTACTTC.

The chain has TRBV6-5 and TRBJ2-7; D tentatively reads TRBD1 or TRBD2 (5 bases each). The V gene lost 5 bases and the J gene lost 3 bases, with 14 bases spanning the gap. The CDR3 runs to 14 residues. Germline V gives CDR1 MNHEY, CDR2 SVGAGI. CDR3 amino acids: CASSRRDRGYEQYF. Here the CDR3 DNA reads TGTGCCAGCAGTCGCCGGGACCGGGGCTACGAGCAGTACTTC.

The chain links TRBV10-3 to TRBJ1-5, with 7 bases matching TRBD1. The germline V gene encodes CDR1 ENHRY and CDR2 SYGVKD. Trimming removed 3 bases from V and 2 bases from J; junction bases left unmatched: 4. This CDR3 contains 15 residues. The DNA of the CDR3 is TGTGCCATCAGTGATTTTGGACAGGGCAATCAGCCCCAGCATTTT. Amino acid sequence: CAISDFGQGNQPQHF.

CDR3 nucleotides: TGTGCCAGCACCACGGGACAAACTAATGAAAAACTGTTTTTT. This sequence encodes CASTTGQTNEKLFF. The rearrangement links TRBV2 to TRBJ1-4, with D perhaps TRBD1 (6 bases). The CDR3 is 14 residues long. Germline CDR1 and CDR2: SNHLY and FYNNEI. The V end lost 7 bases, the J end lost 1 base, and 10 bases lay between the germline ends.

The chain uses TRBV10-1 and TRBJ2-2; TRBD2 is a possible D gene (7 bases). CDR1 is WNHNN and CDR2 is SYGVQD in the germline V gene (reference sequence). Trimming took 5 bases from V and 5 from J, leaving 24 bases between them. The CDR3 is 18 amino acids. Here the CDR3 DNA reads TGCGCCAGCAGTACTTCTCAACCACGGGGGGCTTTAACCGGGGAGCTGTTTTTT. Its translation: CASSTSQPRGALTGELFF.

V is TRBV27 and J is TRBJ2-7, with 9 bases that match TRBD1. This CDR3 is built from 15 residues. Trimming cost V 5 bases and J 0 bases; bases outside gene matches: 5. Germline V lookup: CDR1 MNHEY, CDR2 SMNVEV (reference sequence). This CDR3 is CASSGDRAFSYEQYF. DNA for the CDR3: TGTGCCAGCAGTGGGGACAGGGCATTCTCCTACGAGCAGTACTTC.

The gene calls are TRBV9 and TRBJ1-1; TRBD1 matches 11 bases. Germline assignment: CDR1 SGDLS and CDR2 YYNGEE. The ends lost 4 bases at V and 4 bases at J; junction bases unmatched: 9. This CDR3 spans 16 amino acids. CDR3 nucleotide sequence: TGTGCCAGCAGCACCGGACAGGGGGCGACGGGCACTGAAGCTTTCTTT. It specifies CASSTGQGATGTEAFF.

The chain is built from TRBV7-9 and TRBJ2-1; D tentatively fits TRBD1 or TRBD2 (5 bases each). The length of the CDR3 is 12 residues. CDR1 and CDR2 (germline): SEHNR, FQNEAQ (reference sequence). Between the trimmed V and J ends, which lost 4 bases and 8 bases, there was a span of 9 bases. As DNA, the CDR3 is TGTGCCAGCAGCTCGGGACGGGATGAGCAGTTCTTC. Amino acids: CASSSGRDEQFF.

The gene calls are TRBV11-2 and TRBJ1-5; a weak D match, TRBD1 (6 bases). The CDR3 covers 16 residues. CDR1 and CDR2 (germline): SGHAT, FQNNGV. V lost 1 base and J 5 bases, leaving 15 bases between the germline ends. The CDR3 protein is CASSLGLRTVDQPQHF. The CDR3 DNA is TGTGCCAGCAGCTTAGGCTTGCGGACAGTAGATCAGCCCCAGCATTTT.

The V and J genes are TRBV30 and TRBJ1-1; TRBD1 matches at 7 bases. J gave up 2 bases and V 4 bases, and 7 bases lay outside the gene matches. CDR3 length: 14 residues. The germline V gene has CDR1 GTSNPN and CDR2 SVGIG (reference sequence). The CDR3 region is CAWNPGQVNTEAFF. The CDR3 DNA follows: TGTGCCTGGAATCCCGGACAGGTCAACACTGAAGCTTTCTTT.

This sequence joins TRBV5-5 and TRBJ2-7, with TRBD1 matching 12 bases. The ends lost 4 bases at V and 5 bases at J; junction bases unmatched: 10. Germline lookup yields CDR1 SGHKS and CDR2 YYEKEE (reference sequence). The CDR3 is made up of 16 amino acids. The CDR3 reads CASSQWGGQGADEQYF. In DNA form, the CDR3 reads TGTGCCAGCAGCCAGTGGGGGGGACAGGGGGCTGACGAGCAGTACTTC.

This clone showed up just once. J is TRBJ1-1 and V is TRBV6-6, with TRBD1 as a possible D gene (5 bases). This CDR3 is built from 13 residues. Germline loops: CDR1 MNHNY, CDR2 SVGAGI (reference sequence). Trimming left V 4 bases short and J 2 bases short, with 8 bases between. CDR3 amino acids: CASSFGANTEAFF. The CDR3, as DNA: TGTGCCAGCAGTTTCGGGGCAAACACTGAAGCTTTCTTT.

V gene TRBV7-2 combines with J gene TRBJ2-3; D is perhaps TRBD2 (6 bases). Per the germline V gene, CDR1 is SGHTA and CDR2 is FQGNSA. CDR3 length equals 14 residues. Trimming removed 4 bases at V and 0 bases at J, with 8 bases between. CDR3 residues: CASSSGTSTDTQYF. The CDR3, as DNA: TGTGCCAGCAGCTCCGGGACTAGCACAGATACGCAGTATTTT.

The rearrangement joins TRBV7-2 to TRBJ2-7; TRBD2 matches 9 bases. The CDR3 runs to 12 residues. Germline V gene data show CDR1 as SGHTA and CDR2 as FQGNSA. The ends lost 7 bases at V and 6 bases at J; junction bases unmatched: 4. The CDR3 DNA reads TGTGCCAGCAACCAAGCGGGGGGCGAGCAGTACTTC. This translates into CASNQAGGEQYF.

The CDR3 sequence is CASTENNQPQHF. The CDR3 DNA reads as TGTGCCAGCACTGAAAACAATCAGCCCCAGCATTTT. The V gene is TRBV6-4, the J gene TRBJ1-5; D is uncertain. CDR1 MRHNA and CDR2 SNTAGT come from the germline V gene. This CDR3 contains 12 residues. Trimming removed 7 bases from V and 3 bases from J, with 7 bases in between.

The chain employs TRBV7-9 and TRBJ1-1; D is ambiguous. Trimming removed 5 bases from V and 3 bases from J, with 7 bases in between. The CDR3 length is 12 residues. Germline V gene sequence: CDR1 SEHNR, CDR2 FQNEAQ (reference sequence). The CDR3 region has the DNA TGTGCCAGCAGCCCGGAGGACACTGAAGCTTTCTTT. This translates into CASSPEDTEAFF.

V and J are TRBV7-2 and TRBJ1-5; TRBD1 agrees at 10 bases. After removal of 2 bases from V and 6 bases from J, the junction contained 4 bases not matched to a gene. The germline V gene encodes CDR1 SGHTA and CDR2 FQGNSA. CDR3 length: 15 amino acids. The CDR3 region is CASSLRQGAFQPQHF. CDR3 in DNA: TGTGCCAGCAGCTTAAGACAGGGGGCATTTCAGCCCCAGCATTTT.